A selection of T cell receptor beta chains follows, all from one sample in a study of shared clonotypes between healthy human individuals. The data were produced by immunoSEQ multiplex PCR, yet TCRdb's version contains in-frame clones alone and is incomplete. The sample holds roughly 2 million clones, 90% to 97% seen once. The sequencing input was naive CD4+ T cells sorted from blood. These receptor sequences come from a man between 18 and 29 years old in good health. The CDR3 runs from the conserved cysteine through the conserved F or W. Fields, in order: D gene, clone size, V gene, J gene, CDR3 DNA, CDR3 protein. D genes are given only for firm matches. The size field is filled for only some rows; it gives once, few, many or a size class.

.	.	TRBV7-8	TRBJ2-5	TGTGCCAGCAGCGCCGGGGAGACCCAGTACTTC	CASSAGETQYF
.	.	TRBV7-9	TRBJ1-2	TGTGCCAGCAGCTTTCATGCAGGGGCGGGCTATGGCTACACCTTC	CASSFHAGAGYGYTF
TRBD2	.	TRBV6-5	TRBJ2-1	TGTGCCAGCAGTTTCAGGACTAGCGGGGGCTACAATGAGCAGTTCTTC	CASSFRTSGGYNEQFF
.	.	TRBV30	TRBJ2-3	TGTGCCTGTCAAGGCTCTATTAGCACAGATACGCAGTATTTT	CACQGSISTDTQYF
.	.	TRBV12-5	TRBJ1-5	TGTGCTAGTGGTTTGGTAGACCGCGGGAATCAGCCCCAGCATTTT	CASGLVDRGNQPQHF
.	.	TRBV14	TRBJ2-3	TGTGCCAGCAGCCAAGTTCGGGGGACTAGCACAGATACGCAGTATTTT	CASSQVRGTSTDTQYF
TRBD2	.	TRBV2	TRBJ2-3	TGTGCCAGCAGTGAAGCGCTTCATTTGCGGGAGTGGGTAGATACGCAGTATTTT	CASSEALHLREWVDTQYF
TRBD2	.	TRBV7-9	TRBJ2-5	TGTGCCAGCAGCTTAGGACTAGCAGAGACCCAGTACTTC	CASSLGLAETQYF
TRBD1	.	TRBV28	TRBJ2-7	TGTGCCAGCAGTACGCTGCGGACAGGGAAATTGAACGAGCAGTACTTC	CASSTLRTGKLNEQYF
TRBD1	once	TRBV7-9	TRBJ2-2	TGTGCCAGCAGCCCCACTTGGACAGGGTCGAACACCGGGGAGCTGTTTTTT	CASSPTWTGSNTGELFF
.	.	TRBV19	TRBJ2-3	TGTGCCAGTAGTCCCCGAACTCTGCAGGGCACAGATACGCAGTATTTT	CASSPRTLQGTDTQYF
.	.	TRBV5-1	TRBJ2-7	TGCGCCAGCAGCTTGATGAGGGCCGCGGCCGAGCAGTACTTC	CASSLMRAAAEQYF
.	.	TRBV12-5	TRBJ2-2	TGTGCTAGTGGTTTGGGGGACACCGGGGAGCTGTTTTTT	CASGLGDTGELFF
.	.	TRBV14	TRBJ2-5	TGTGCCAGCAGCCAAAGAATAGAGACCCAGTACTTC	CASSQRIETQYF
.	.	TRBV28	TRBJ1-1	TGTGCCAGCAGTTATGGGGATATGAACACTGAAGCTTTCTTT	CASSYGDMNTEAFF
TRBD1	.	TRBV4-1	TRBJ1-4	TGCGCCAGCAGCCCCAGACAGGGGCCCATTTTCGGTGAAAAACTGTTTTTT	CASSPRQGPIFGEKLFF
TRBD1	once	TRBV19	TRBJ1-2	TGTGCCAGTAGTATATGGACAGGGAATGGCTACACCTTC	CASSIWTGNGYTF
TRBD1	once	TRBV7-9	TRBJ1-1	TGTGCCAGCAGCTACGGACAGGTACCTGAAGCTTTCTTT	CASSYGQVPEAFF
TRBD1	.	TRBV7-2	TRBJ2-7	TGTGCCAGCAGCCTCCAGGGACAGGGGGTCGCCGAGCAGTACTTC	CASSLQGQGVAEQYF
.	.	TRBV5-1	TRBJ2-7	TGCGCCAGCAGTAAGGAGAACTCCTACGAGCAGTACTTC	CASSKENSYEQYF
.	.	TRBV6-5	TRBJ2-1	TGTGCCAGCAGTTTTCTTCCAGGGGTTAATGAGCAGTTCTTC	CASSFLPGVNEQFF
TRBD1	.	TRBV2	TRBJ2-2	TGTGCCAGCAAGAGGGGACAGGGTGGCACCGGGGAGCTGTTTTTT	CASKRGQGGTGELFF
.	.	TRBV30	TRBJ1-2	TGTGCCTGGACTTGGACAGATCATGGCTACACCTTC	CAWTWTDHGYTF
TRBD1	.	TRBV5-1	TRBJ1-6	TGCGCCAGCAGTCCAGGGGGGAGCTCCTATAATTCACCCCTCCACTTT	CASSPGGSSYNSPLHF
TRBD1	.	TRBV4-3	TRBJ1-1	TGCGCCAGCAGCGAAGGGAACAGGGGTCGCACTGAAGCTTTCTTT	CASSEGNRGRTEAFF
TRBD2	once	TRBV29-1	TRBJ2-1	TGCAGCGTTGGTCACGGACTAGCGGTTAACAATGAGCAGTTCTTC	CSVGHGLAVNNEQFF
.	.	TRBV7-2	TRBJ2-7	TGTGCCAGCAGCTTAGCGAGAGGGGCCGAGCAGTACTTC	CASSLARGAEQYF
TRBD1	.	TRBV2	TRBJ1-2	TGTGCCAGCGGAGACAGGGGAACTAACTATGGCTACACCTTC	CASGDRGTNYGYTF
TRBD2	.	TRBV10-2	TRBJ2-7	TGCGCCAGCAGTGAGGCTAGCGGGAGTTCCTACGAGCAGTACTTC	CASSEASGSSYEQYF
.	.	TRBV25-1	TRBJ1-2	TGTGCCAGCAGTCAACAAGAGGACCGATATGGCTACACCTTC	CASSQQEDRYGYTF
.	.	TRBV5-1	TRBJ2-5	TGCGCCAGCAGCTTGGATTATCGGCCCACCTCCGGGGAGACCCAGTACTTC	CASSLDYRPTSGETQYF
.	.	TRBV11-2	TRBJ1-1	TGTGCCAGCAGCTTAAGATCTGAAGCTTTCTTT	CASSLRSEAFF
TRBD2	.	TRBV5-6	TRBJ2-1	TGTGCCAGCAGGGAACTAGCGGGGTCCTACAATGAGCAGTTCTTC	CASRELAGSYNEQFF
.	.	TRBV11-2	TRBJ2-3	TGTGCCAGCAGCTTAGTGCTAGGGTCACCAGATACGCAGTATTTT	CASSLVLGSPDTQYF
.	.	TRBV7-2	TRBJ2-3	TGTGCCAGCAGCCTGACCCCCGCCCGATCCACAGATACGCAGTATTTT	CASSLTPARSTDTQYF
.	once	TRBV5-6	TRBJ2-1	TGTGCCAGCAGCCCGCCCGGGACACGCCGAGAGCAGTTCTTC	CASSPPGTRREQFF
.	.	TRBV11-2	TRBJ1-1	TGTGCCAGCAGCTTCGGCGGATTGAACACTGAAGCTTTCTTT	CASSFGGLNTEAFF
.	.	TRBV6-5	TRBJ2-6	TGTGCCAGCAGTTACTCGTATGGGGCCAACGTCCTGACTTTC	CASSYSYGANVLTF
.	.	TRBV6-5	TRBJ1-6	TGTGCCAGCAGTTACTTGGGGGGCGGCCCCCTCCACTTT	CASSYLGGGPLHF
.	.	TRBV18	TRBJ2-7	TGTGCCAGCTCAGAGAGCTACGAGCAGTACTTC	CASSESYEQYF
.	.	TRBV7-3	TRBJ1-3	TGTGCCAGCACCATAATTGCGCTGGACACCATATATTTT	CASTIIALDTIYF